This T cell receptor (beta chain) originates from a study of T cell responses to AZD1222 COVID-19 vaccine. The study, taken as a whole, reports: Possibly, clonal diversity was underestimated; donors were largely white British and included more females.

Turning to this clone: Its cognate antigen is unknown.

Data came from immunoSEQ multiplex PCR; TCRdb stores just in-frame clones and leaves some out. The sample contains approximately 130,000 clones, 85% to 95% of which appear only once. V lost 4 bases to trimming and J lost 3 bases, with 14 bases between them. CDR1 and CDR2 from the germline V gene are MGHDK and SYGVNS. The CDR3 spans 15 residues. V is TRBV25-1 and J is TRBJ2-3; D perhaps matches TRBD1 (5 bases). Specimen: peripheral blood, collected on day 0 of AZD1222 vaccination. This sequence was found in an adult in good health. Here the CDR3 reads CASSGGARGTDTQYF. The CDR3 DNA reads TGTGCCAGCAGTGGTGGGGCTAGGGGTACAGATACGCAGTATTTT.